A single sample gave rise to the 26 T cell receptor beta chains below, sequenced in a study of blood T cell repertoires in COVID-19. The protocol was immunoSEQ multiplex PCR, while the TCRdb copy is restricted to in-frame clones and leaves out a portion. The profile shows approximately 76,000 clones, roughly 85% of them singletons. Sequencing used peripheral blood. These receptors originate from a man under 40 with acute or convalescent COVID-19.

The V call is TRBV19, the J call TRBJ2-1; TRBD2 matches at 9 bases. Germline trimming cut 10 bases from V and 5 bases from J; bases unmatched to any gene: 9. The CDR3 contains 14 residues. Germline V lookup: CDR1 LNHDA, CDR2 SQIVND (reference sequence). The CDR3 sequence: CATLGREGHNEQFF. DNA of the CDR3: TGTGCCACCCTAGGGCGGGAGGGCCACAATGAGCAGTTCTTC.

The V call is TRBV29-1, the J call TRBJ2-7; weak D call: TRBD2 (6 bases). Trimming took 0 bases from V and 2 from J, leaving 11 bases between them. The CDR3 has 14 amino acids. Germline V gene data show CDR1 as SQVTM and CDR2 as ANQGSEA. CDR3 in amino acids: CSVEDRGSAYEQYF. For the CDR3, the DNA is TGCAGCGTTGAAGATCGGGGGAGCGCCTACGAGCAGTACTTC.

This clone appeared a few times. V and J are TRBV27 and TRBJ2-7; TRBD2 agrees at 12 bases. The CDR3 covers 15 residues. J was trimmed by 4 bases and V by 5 bases; bases with no gene match: 6. CDR1 MNHEY and CDR2 SMNVEV come from the germline V gene (reference sequence). The CDR3 nucleotides read TGTGCCAGCAGTCAGGGGACTAGCGGGCTATACGAGCAGTACTTC. Amino acid sequence: CASSQGTSGLYEQYF.

The chain uses TRBV6-6 and TRBJ2-1, with 7 bases that match TRBD1. The CDR3 loop spans 15 amino acids. Germline assignment: CDR1 MNHNY and CDR2 SVGAGI (reference sequence). Trimming removed 5 bases from V and 2 bases from J; junction bases left unmatched: 6. CDR3 bases: TGTGCCAGCAGTCCCCGACAGGGAACCTACAATGAGCAGTTCTTC. This encodes CASSPRQGTYNEQFF.

This clone has just a few counts. The gene calls are TRBV9 and TRBJ2-1, with D perhaps matching TRBD2 (6 bases). The V end lost 0 bases, the J end lost 7 bases, and 14 bases lay between the germline ends. Germline V gene sequence: CDR1 SGDLS, CDR2 YYNGEE. The CDR3 extends over 15 amino acids. CDR3 DNA: TGTGCCAGCAGCGTAGACGGGAGAGAGAAAAATGAGCAGTTCTTC. Its protein is CASSVDGREKNEQFF.

V usage is TRBV7-3 and J usage is TRBJ2-1; 14 bases are a match to TRBD2. The CDR3 runs to 22 residues. CDR1 SGHTA and CDR2 FQGTGA come from the germline V gene. The V and J ends lost 1 base and 7 bases, in that order; junction bases with no gene match: 21. This CDR3 reads CASSLRPGTSGSPHDVGNEQFF. As DNA, the CDR3 is TGTGCCAGCAGCTTAAGACCGGGGACTAGCGGGAGCCCCCATGATGTTGGGAATGAGCAGTTCTTC.

The rearrangement uses TRBV27 and TRBJ2-6; D call uncertain. From germline, CDR1 is MNHEY and CDR2 SMNVEV (reference sequence). Trimming shortened V by 4 bases and J by 0 bases, and 7 bases separated the two germline ends. The CDR3 is 15 amino acids. CDR3 protein: CASSSAGSGANVLTF. The CDR3 DNA is TGTGCCAGCAGTTCCGCAGGCTCTGGGGCCAACGTCCTGACTTTC.

V usage is TRBV11-3 and J usage is TRBJ1-1; 7 bases map to TRBD1. This CDR3 spans 13 amino acids. Germline V gives CDR1 SGHNT, CDR2 YENEEA. With 6 bases clipped from V and 8 bases from J, the junction kept 9 bases outside the gene matches. The CDR3 spells CASSPTGAEEAFF. Here the CDR3 DNA reads TGTGCCAGCAGTCCCACAGGGGCGGAGGAAGCTTTCTTT.

This clone appeared once. The CDR3 loop is CASREQGAITEAFF. DNA of the CDR3: TGTGCCAGCAGGGAACAGGGGGCTATAACTGAAGCTTTCTTT. J is TRBJ1-1 and V is TRBV6-6; 9 bases agree with TRBD1. Germline loops: CDR1 MNHNY, CDR2 SVGAGI (reference sequence). This CDR3 contains 14 residues. J lost 5 bases, V lost 6 bases, and 7 bases had no gene match.

This clone was seen only a few times. The chain employs TRBV30 and TRBJ2-5; 9 nucleotides align to TRBD1. J was trimmed by 5 bases and V by 3 bases; bases with no gene match: 10. Germline CDR1 and CDR2: GTSNPN and SVGIG (reference sequence). CDR3 length equals 15 residues. The CDR3 coding sequence is TGTGCCTGGAGCTCCGGACGGACAGGGGTCGAGACCCAGTACTTC. Its translation is CAWSSGRTGVETQYF.

This chain uses TRBV2 with TRBJ2-2; 7 bases match TRBD1. CDR3 length: 14 residues. The V segment lost 6 bases and the J segment 4 bases; nucleotides outside the gene matches: 5. Per germline, CDR1 SNHLY and CDR2 FYNNEI. The CDR3 sequence: CASRVGTVTGELFF. CDR3 nucleotides: TGTGCCAGCAGAGTGGGGACAGTCACCGGGGAGCTGTTTTTT.

The rearrangement links TRBV28 to TRBJ1-1; 9 positions agree with TRBD1. This CDR3 comprises 13 residues. Losses at the gene ends were 6 bases for V and 7 bases for J; bases not matched to a gene: 6. Germline V gene sequence: CDR1 MDHEN, CDR2 SYDVKM. CDR3 protein: CASRSDRGFEAFF. The DNA for the CDR3 is TGTGCCAGCAGATCAGACAGGGGGTTTGAAGCTTTCTTT.

This chain joins TRBV7-8 and TRBJ2-7, with 7 positions matching TRBD2. There are 18 residues in the CDR3. V lost 1 base to trimming and J lost 3 bases; unmatched junction nucleotides: 15. Germline V CDR1 and CDR2: SGHVS, FQNEAQ. In DNA form, the CDR3 reads TGTGCCAGCAGCTTAGTGGGGCTAGCGGAGGCGCTGTACTACGAGCAGTACTTC. It codes for CASSLVGLAEALYYEQYF.

The J gene is TRBJ1-3, the V gene TRBV30; no definite D call. The CDR3 consists of 14 residues. The germline V gene has CDR1 GTSNPN and CDR2 SVGIG (reference sequence). With 2 bases removed from V and 4 bases from J, the gap between germline ends came to 12 bases. As DNA, the CDR3 is TGTGCCTGGAGTCCTACAGTATCCGGAAACACCATATATTTT. Translated: CAWSPTVSGNTIYF.

This clone was counted between two and nine times. This chain links TRBV6-5 with TRBJ1-5; D is unclear. CDR3 length: 13 residues. Germline values: CDR1 MNHEY, CDR2 SVGAGI. V lost 4 bases, J lost 2 bases, and 6 bases lay in between. The CDR3 region is CASSFRGNQPQHF. As DNA, the CDR3 is TGTGCCAGCAGTTTTCGGGGCAATCAGCCCCAGCATTTT.

The chain is built from TRBV7-3 and TRBJ2-1; perhaps TRBD2 as D (6 bases). Per the germline V gene, CDR1 is SGHTA and CDR2 is FQGTGA. This CDR3 is 13 amino acids long. Trimming shortened V by 4 bases and J by 4 bases, and 8 bases separated the two germline ends. DNA for the CDR3: TGTGCCAGCAGCTCGGGAGCATACAATGAGCAGTTCTTC. As protein: CASSSGAYNEQFF.

This clone came up once. V is TRBV27 and J is TRBJ2-2; tentative D call: TRBD2 (6 bases). This CDR3 contains 15 residues. V shed 3 bases and J shed 6 bases, with 14 bases lying between them. The germline gives CDR1 MNHEY, CDR2 SMNVEV (reference sequence). The CDR3 DNA is TGTGCCAGCAGTTTCCGAGGAGGGTTCGCCGGGGAGCTGTTTTTT. Protein sequence: CASSFRGGFAGELFF.

The rearrangement uses TRBV5-1 and TRBJ2-3; D perhaps matches TRBD2 (6 bases). This CDR3 region has 14 residues. Germline V lookup: CDR1 SGHRS, CDR2 YFSETQ. V was cut by 6 bases and J by 3 bases, with 14 bases left in between. CDR3 region: CASIEWGETDTQYF. The CDR3 DNA reads TGCGCCAGCATTGAGTGGGGGGAAACAGATACGCAGTATTTT.

The rearrangement uses TRBV30 and TRBJ2-7; 7 bases align to TRBD2. CDR3 length: 15 amino acids. In germline, CDR1 is GTSNPN, CDR2 SVGIG (reference sequence). The CDR3 nucleotides are TGTGCTTCTAGGTTAGGGGCGGGAGCGCGCTACGAGCAGTACTTC. Encoded protein: CASRLGAGARYEQYF.

To note about this clone: The sample carries other DNA sequences with the same CDR3. The chain has TRBV28 and TRBJ2-7; no firm D call. V shed 7 bases and J shed 4 bases, with 11 bases lying between them. The CDR3 runs to 12 residues. Germline V gene sequence: CDR1 MDHEN, CDR2 SYDVKM. The CDR3 region has the DNA TGTGCCAGCAAGAGAGGCTCGTACGAGCAGTACTTC. This encodes CASKRGSYEQYF.

The V gene is TRBV9, the J gene TRBJ1-4, with 7 bases that match TRBD1. Germline V gene lookup returns CDR1 SGDLS and CDR2 YYNGEE. With 9 bases clipped from V and 8 bases from J, the junction kept 10 bases outside the gene matches. This CDR3 contains 13 residues. CDR3 DNA sequence: TGTGCCACCATGACAGGGATTGAGGAAAAACTGTTTTTT. Encoded protein: CATMTGIEEKLFF.

This chain connects TRBV24-1 to TRBJ1-1, with D unclear. Between the trimmed V and J ends, which lost 2 bases and 0 bases, there was a span of 9 bases. The CDR3 extends over 15 amino acids. Germline V gene data show CDR1 as KGHDR and CDR2 as SFDVKD. In DNA, the CDR3 is TGTGCCACCAGTGATTGCCCACATTTGAACACTGAAGCTTTCTTT. Protein: CATSDCPHLNTEAFF.

V is TRBV4-2 and J is TRBJ1-1; D unresolved. The germline gives CDR1 LGHNA, CDR2 YNFKEQ. The CDR3 is made up of 15 amino acids. Trimming took 3 bases from V and 1 from J, leaving 12 bases between them. The CDR3 bases are TGTGCCAGCAGCCACCCGTGGGAGGGGAACACTGAAGCTTTCTTT. Translated: CASSHPWEGNTEAFF.

This chain uses TRBV28 with TRBJ2-4; TRBD1 matches at 10 bases. The CDR3 is made up of 15 amino acids. Unmatched junction bases numbered 9, after V lost 6 bases and J lost 7 bases. CDR1 and CDR2 from the germline V gene are MDHEN and SYDVKM. CDR3 residues: CASRSGTGALNIQYF. CDR3 in DNA: TGTGCCAGCAGATCCGGGACAGGGGCTTTGAACATTCAGTACTTC. The full variable domain, completed using reference TRBV28 and TRBJ2-4, is DVKVTQSSRYLVKRTGEKVFLECVQDMDHENMFWYRQDPGLGLRLIYFSYDVKMKEKGDIPEGYSVSREKKERFSLILESASTNQTSMYLCASRSGTGALNIQYFGAGTRLSVL.

The chain couples TRBV7-3 to TRBJ2-2; TRBD2 matches 12 bases. Germline CDR1 is SGHTA and CDR2 is FQGTGA. V shed 5 bases, J shed 8 bases, and the junction held 12 bases outside the gene matches. The CDR3 covers 17 residues. The CDR3 nucleotides read TGTGCCAGCAGCCCCGTTGTTACTAGCGGGAGGAGAGGGGAGCTGTTTTTT. The encoded protein is CASSPVVTSGRRGELFF.

The chain has TRBV5-6 and TRBJ2-2, with 7 bases identical to TRBD2. Germline lookup yields CDR1 SGHDT and CDR2 YYEEEE. With V trimmed by 6 bases and J by 4 bases, 9 bases remained unmatched. This CDR3 contains 15 residues. The CDR3 DNA follows: TGTGCCAGCACCCTCCTAGCGGAGCTCACCGGGGAGCTGTTTTTT. Translating it yields CASTLLAELTGELFF.